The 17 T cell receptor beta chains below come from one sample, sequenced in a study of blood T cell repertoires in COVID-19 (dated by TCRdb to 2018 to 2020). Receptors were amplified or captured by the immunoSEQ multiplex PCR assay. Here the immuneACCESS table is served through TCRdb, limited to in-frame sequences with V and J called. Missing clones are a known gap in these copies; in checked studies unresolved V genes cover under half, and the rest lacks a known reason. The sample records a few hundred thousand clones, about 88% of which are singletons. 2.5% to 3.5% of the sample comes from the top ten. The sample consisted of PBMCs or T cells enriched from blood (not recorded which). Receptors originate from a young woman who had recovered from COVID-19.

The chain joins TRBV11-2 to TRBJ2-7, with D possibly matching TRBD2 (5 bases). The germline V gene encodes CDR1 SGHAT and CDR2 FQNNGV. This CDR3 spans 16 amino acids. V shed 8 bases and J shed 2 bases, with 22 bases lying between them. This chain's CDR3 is CASQLTFATGTYEQYF. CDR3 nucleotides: TGTGCCAGCCAACTTACTTTCGCGACGGGAACCTACGAGCAGTACTTC.

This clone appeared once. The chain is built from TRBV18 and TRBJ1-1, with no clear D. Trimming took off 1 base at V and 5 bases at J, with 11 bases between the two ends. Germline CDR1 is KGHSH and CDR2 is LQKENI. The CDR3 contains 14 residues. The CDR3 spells CASSPQGRETEAFF. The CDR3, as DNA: TGTGCCAGCTCACCACAGGGCCGGGAGACTGAAGCTTTCTTT.

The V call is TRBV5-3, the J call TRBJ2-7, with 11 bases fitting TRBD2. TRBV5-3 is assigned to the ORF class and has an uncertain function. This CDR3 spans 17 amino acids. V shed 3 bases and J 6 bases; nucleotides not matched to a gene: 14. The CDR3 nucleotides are TGTGCCAGAAGCTATCCGACTCCGGGACTAGCGGAATTCGAGCAGTACTTC. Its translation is CARSYPTPGLAEFEQYF.

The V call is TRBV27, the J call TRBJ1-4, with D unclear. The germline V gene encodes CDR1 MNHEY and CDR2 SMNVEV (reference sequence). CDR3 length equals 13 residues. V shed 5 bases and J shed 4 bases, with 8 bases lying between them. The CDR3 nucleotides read TGTGCCAGCAGTGAGAGATATAATGAAAAACTGTTTTTT. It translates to CASSERYNEKLFF.

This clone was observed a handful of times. This CDR3 reads CSVSVRYEQYF. Here the CDR3 DNA reads TGCAGCGTTAGTGTTAGATACGAGCAGTACTTC. The chain employs TRBV29-1 and TRBJ2-7; D call uncertain. The germline V gene has CDR1 SQVTM and CDR2 ANQGSEA. V shed 5 bases and J shed 4 bases, with 9 bases lying between them. This CDR3 spans 11 amino acids.

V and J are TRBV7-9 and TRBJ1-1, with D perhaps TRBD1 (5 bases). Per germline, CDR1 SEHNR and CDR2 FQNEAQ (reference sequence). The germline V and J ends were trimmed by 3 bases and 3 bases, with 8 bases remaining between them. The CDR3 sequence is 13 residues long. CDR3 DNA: TGTGCCAGCAGCTTCCGGGGGTACACTGAAGCTTTCTTT. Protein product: CASSFRGYTEAFF.

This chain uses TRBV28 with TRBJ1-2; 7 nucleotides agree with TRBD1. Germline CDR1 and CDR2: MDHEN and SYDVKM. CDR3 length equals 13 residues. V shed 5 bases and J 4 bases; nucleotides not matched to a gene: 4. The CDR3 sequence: CASSPTGTYGYTF. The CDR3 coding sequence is TGTGCCAGCAGTCCGACAGGGACCTATGGCTACACCTTC.

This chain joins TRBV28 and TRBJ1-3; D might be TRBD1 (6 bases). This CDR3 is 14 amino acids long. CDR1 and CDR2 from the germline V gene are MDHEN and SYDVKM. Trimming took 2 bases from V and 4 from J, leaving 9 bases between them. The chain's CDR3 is CASSLQGTGNTIYF. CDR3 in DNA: TGTGCCAGCAGTTTACAGGGGACAGGAAACACCATATATTTT. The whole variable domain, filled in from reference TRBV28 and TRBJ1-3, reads DVKVTQSSRYLVKRTGEKVFLECVQDMDHENMFWYRQDPGLGLRLIYFSYDVKMKEKGDIPEGYSVSREKKERFSLILESASTNQTSMYLCASSLQGTGNTIYFGEGSWLTVV.

The CDR3 nucleotides read TGTGCCAGTAGTATAGTTAGGGGGCGTAACACCGGGGAGCTGTTTTTT. This codes for CASSIVRGRNTGELFF. The genes are TRBV19 and TRBJ2-2, with 7 nucleotides matching TRBD1. Germline V gene lookup returns CDR1 LNHDA and CDR2 SQIVND (reference sequence). This CDR3 has 16 amino acids. V shed 1 base, J shed 2 bases, and the junction held 4 bases outside the gene matches. The variable domain in full, completed from reference TRBV19 and TRBJ2-2, reads DGGITQSPKYLFRKEGQNVTLSCEQNLNHDAMYWYRQDPGQGLRLIYYSQIVNDFQKGDIAEGYSVSREKKESFPLTVTSAQKNPTAFYLCASSIVRGRNTGELFFGEGSRLTVL.

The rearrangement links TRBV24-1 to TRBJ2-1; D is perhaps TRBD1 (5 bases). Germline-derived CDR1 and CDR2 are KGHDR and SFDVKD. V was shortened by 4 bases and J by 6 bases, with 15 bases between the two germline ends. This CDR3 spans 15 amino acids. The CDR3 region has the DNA TGTGCCACCAGTGACATCGACAGCTTAGCCAATGAGCAGTTCTTC. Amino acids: CATSDIDSLANEQFF.

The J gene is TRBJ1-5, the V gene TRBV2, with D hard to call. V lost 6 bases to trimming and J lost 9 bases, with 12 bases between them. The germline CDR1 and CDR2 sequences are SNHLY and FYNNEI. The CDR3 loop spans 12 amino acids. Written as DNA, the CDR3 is TGTGCCAGCAGGGGAGTGGGAGGGCCCCAGCATTTT. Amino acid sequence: CASRGVGGPQHF.

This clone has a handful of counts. This chain's CDR3 is CASSSDNNSPLHF. CDR3 in DNA: TGTGCCAGCAGCTCGGACAATAATTCACCCCTCCACTTT. The rearrangement links TRBV7-2 to TRBJ1-6, with D possibly being TRBD1 (5 bases). The germline V and J ends were trimmed by 4 bases and 5 bases, with 6 bases remaining between them. Per germline, CDR1 SGHTA and CDR2 FQGNSA. This CDR3 spans 13 amino acids.

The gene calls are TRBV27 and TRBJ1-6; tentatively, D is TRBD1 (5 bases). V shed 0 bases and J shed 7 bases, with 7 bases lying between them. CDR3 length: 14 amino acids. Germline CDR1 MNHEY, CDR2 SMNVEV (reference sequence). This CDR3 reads CASSLSGQNSPLHF. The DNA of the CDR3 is TGTGCCAGCAGTTTATCAGGACAAAATTCACCCCTCCACTTT.

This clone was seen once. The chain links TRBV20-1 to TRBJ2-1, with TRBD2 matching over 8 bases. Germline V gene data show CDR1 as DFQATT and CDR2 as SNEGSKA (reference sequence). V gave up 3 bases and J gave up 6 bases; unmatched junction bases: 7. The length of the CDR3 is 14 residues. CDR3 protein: CSASPGGRTNEQFF. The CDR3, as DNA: TGCAGTGCTAGTCCGGGGGGGCGAACCAATGAGCAGTTCTTC.

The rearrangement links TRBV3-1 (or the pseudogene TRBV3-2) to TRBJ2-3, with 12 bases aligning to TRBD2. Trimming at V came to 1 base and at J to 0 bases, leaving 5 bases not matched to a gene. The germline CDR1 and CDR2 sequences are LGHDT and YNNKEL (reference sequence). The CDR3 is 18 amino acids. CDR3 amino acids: CASSQGRTSGTSTDTQYF. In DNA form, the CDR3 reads TGTGCCAGCAGCCAAGGGCGGACTAGCGGGACTAGCACAGATACGCAGTATTTT.

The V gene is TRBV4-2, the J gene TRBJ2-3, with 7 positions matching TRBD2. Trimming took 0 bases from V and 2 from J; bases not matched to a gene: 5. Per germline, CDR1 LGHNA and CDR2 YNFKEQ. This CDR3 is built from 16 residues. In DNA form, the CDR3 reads TGTGCCAGCAGCCAAGAAGCGGGGCCATTCACAGATACGCAGTATTTT. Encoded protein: CASSQEAGPFTDTQYF.

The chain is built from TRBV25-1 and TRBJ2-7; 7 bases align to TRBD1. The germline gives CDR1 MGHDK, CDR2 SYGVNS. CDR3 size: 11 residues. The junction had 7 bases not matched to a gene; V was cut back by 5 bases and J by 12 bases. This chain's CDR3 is CASSSRDRRYF. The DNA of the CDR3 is TGTGCCAGCAGTAGCCGGGACAGAAGGTACTTC.